One sample yielded the 25 T cell receptor beta chains listed below, sequenced in a study of blood T cells in healthy people across ages (dated by TCRdb to between 2015 and 2017). The method behind the library was 5' RACE. Sequencing took place on an Illumina HiSeq 2500. A second about 6 to 11 cycle PCR used a sample-barcoded 5' primer and a J-beta primer mix. TCRdb cleaned the public reads at Q25 with fastp, built clones with MiXCR and kept in-frame beta chains. Rows are unified per CDR3 protein, each entry keeping the most common DNA and genes. The sample table lists more than 700,000 distinct CDR3 sequences, less than 60% of them with a count of one. The top ten clones comprise roughly 18% of the sample. Sequences were obtained from blood. These receptors originate from a man of 80 years or more in good health.

The genes are TRBV12-3 or TRBV12-4 and TRBJ1-4; D is undetermined. V was shortened by 5 bases and J by 0 bases, with 10 bases between the two germline ends. The CDR3 totals 15 residues. Here the CDR3 reads CASSRSETTNEKLFF. The CDR3 nucleotides are TGTGCCAGCAGTCGCTCGGAGACAACTAATGAAAAACTGTTTTTT.

V is TRBV6-5 and J is TRBJ2-7, with 9 bases that match TRBD1. CDR3 length: 14 amino acids. The ends lost 0 bases at V and 6 bases at J; junction bases unmatched: 3. Germline V CDR1 and CDR2: MNHEY, SVGAGI. The CDR3 sequence is CASSYSRTGVEQYF. Written as DNA, the CDR3 is TGTGCCAGCAGTTACTCTAGGACAGGGGTCGAGCAGTACTTC.

The V call is TRBV30, the J call TRBJ2-4, with D hard to call. Trimming took 5 bases from V and 0 from J, leaving 5 bases between them. The CDR3 loop spans 12 amino acids. Germline V gene data show CDR1 as GTSNPN and CDR2 as SVGIG (reference sequence). The CDR3 sequence is CAWLLAKNIQYF. The DNA for the CDR3 is TGTGCCTGGCTCCTAGCCAAAAACATTCAGTACTTC. The full variable domain, with the rest looked up from reference TRBV30 and TRBJ2-4, is SQTIHQWPATLVQPVGSPLSLECTVEGTSNPNLYWYRQAAGRGLQLLFYSVGIGQISSEVPQNLSASRPQDRQFILSSKKLLLSDSGFYLCAWLLAKNIQYFGAGTRLSVL.

With respect to this clonotype: One base away lies a much larger clone, so this may be a sequencing read error. The rearrangement links TRBV6-5 to TRBJ2-1; 11 nucleotides align to TRBD2. Germline loops: CDR1 MNHEY, CDR2 SVGAGI. The CDR3 consists of 19 residues. DNA for the CDR3: TGTGCCAGCAGTTTAAGCCCCACTAGCGGGAGAAGCTCCTACAATGAGCGGTTCTTC. Protein product: CASSLSPTSGRSSYNERFF.

This clonotype has only a few counts. V usage is TRBV6-5 and J usage is TRBJ1-5; 8 nucleotides align to TRBD1. The germline V gene has CDR1 MNHEY and CDR2 SVGAGI. V dropped 5 bases and J dropped 7; count of bases not matched to a gene: 7. The CDR3 length is 14 residues. The chain's CDR3 is CASSSTGGAQPQHF. DNA of the CDR3: TGTGCCAGCAGTAGCACAGGGGGTGCGCAGCCCCAGCATTTT.

V and J are TRBV18 and TRBJ1-5; no firm D call. Germline CDR1 KGHSH, CDR2 LQKENI. The CDR3 is 15 amino acids. V lost 1 base, J lost 1 base, and 8 bases lay in between. The CDR3 region is CASSPLGSSNQPQHF. The CDR3 coding sequence is TGTGCCAGCTCACCACTCGGCAGCAGCAATCAGCCCCAGCATTTT.

Written as DNA, the CDR3 is TGTGCCAGCAGGCAAGGACAGGGGGTTAGCTCTGGGGCCAACGTCCTGACTTTC. This sequence encodes CASRQGQGVSSGANVLTF. The V gene is TRBV6-1, the J gene TRBJ2-6; 10 bases are a match to TRBD1. The V gene end was trimmed by 6 bases and the J gene end by 0 bases; junction bases not matched to a gene: 8. The germline CDR1 and CDR2 sequences are MNHNS and SASEGT. The CDR3 runs to 18 residues.

This sequence joins TRBV24-1 and TRBJ1-4; 10 nucleotides line up with TRBD1. The CDR3 covers 16 residues. From germline, CDR1 is KGHDR and CDR2 SFDVKD. The ends lost 5 bases at V and 5 bases at J; junction bases unmatched: 7. CDR3 DNA: TGTGCCACCAGTGGTACACCGGGACAGGGGAATGAAAAACTGTTTTTT. Amino acid sequence: CATSGTPGQGNEKLFF.

The V and J genes are TRBV4-3 and TRBJ2-7; D uncertain. Germline CDR1 is LGHNA and CDR2 is YSLEER. V shed 0 bases and J shed 3 bases, with 12 bases lying between them. The CDR3 runs to 15 residues. The CDR3: CASSQDTQAGYEQYF. In DNA, the CDR3 is TGCGCCAGCAGCCAAGATACCCAGGCAGGCTACGAGCAGTACTTC.

This clonotype was detected only once. The CDR3 sequence is CASSHRPGQATYEQYF. The DNA for the CDR3 is TGTGCCAGCAGCCACCGACCCGGACAGGCTACTTACGAGCAGTACTTC. This chain connects TRBV7-9 to TRBJ2-1, with 7 positions matching TRBD1. The J call may not be correct, given that the DNA end is closer to TRBJ2-7. The CDR3 spans 16 residues. The germline gives CDR1 SEHNR, CDR2 FQNEAQ (reference sequence).

V and J are TRBV24-1 and TRBJ2-1, with 8 bases that match TRBD2. CDR1 and CDR2 (germline): KGHDR, SFDVKD. This CDR3 contains 16 residues. V lost 4 bases, J lost 8 bases, and 12 bases stayed unmatched. This CDR3 reads CATSESGSVGGDEQFF. The CDR3 DNA sequence: TGTGCCACCAGTGAAAGCGGGAGTGTCGGTGGTGATGAGCAGTTCTTC.

This chain connects TRBV3-1 to TRBJ2-7; D is tentatively TRBD1 or TRBD2 (5 bases each). This CDR3 has 15 residues. The germline V gene encodes CDR1 LGHDT and CDR2 YNNKEL (reference sequence). The germline V and J ends were trimmed by 1 base and 3 bases, with 13 bases remaining between them. The CDR3 reads CASSQAGRIHYEQYF. CDR3 DNA sequence: TGTGCCAGCAGCCAAGCGGGGCGGATTCACTACGAGCAGTACTTC.

The chain couples TRBV7-9 to TRBJ1-4, with TRBD1 as a possible D gene (5 bases). The V end was cut by 5 bases, the J end by 7 bases, with 17 bases between. The CDR3 has 15 amino acids. The germline V gene encodes CDR1 SEHNR and CDR2 FQNEAQ (reference sequence). The CDR3 loop is CASSVGDERGEKLFF. In DNA form, the CDR3 reads TGTGCCAGCAGCGTAGGGGACGAACGGGGTGAAAAACTGTTTTTT. Based on the CDR3 plus reference TRBV7-9 and TRBJ1-4, the full variable domain is DTGVSQNPRHKITKRGQNVTFRCDPISEHNRLYWYRQTLGQGPEFLTYFQNEAQLEKSRLLSDRFSAERPKGSFSTLEIQRTEQGDSAMYLCASSVGDERGEKLFFGSGTQLSVL.

This clonotype has only a few counts. This sequence joins TRBV5-1 and TRBJ2-1, with D hard to call. V lost 7 bases and J 7 bases, leaving 18 bases between the germline ends. CDR1 is SGHRS and CDR2 is YFSETQ in the germline V gene. The CDR3 consists of 14 residues. CDR3 nucleotides: TGCGCCAGCCCCATACTGGGCAGAGTGAATGAGCAGTTCTTC. Its translation: CASPILGRVNEQFF.

As regards this clonotype: A clone one base away is much larger, so this may be a read error. This rearrangement joins TRBV7-2 to TRBJ2-3; 10 nucleotides match TRBD1. The CDR3 is 17 residues long. The J segment lost 3 bases and the V segment lost 5 bases, leaving 11 bases of the junction unmatched. Germline V CDR1 and CDR2: SGHTA, FQGNSA. CDR3 in amino acids: CASSLGQGNQGTDTQYF. Written as DNA, the CDR3 is TGTGCCAGCAGCCTGGGACAGGGGAATCAGGGTACAGATACGCAGTATTTT.

The chain employs TRBV30 and TRBJ2-3; D may be TRBD1 (5 bases). Trimming took 0 bases from V and 6 from J, leaving 13 bases between them. Germline-derived CDR1 and CDR2 are GTSNPN and SVGIG (reference sequence). The CDR3 is made up of 14 amino acids. The CDR3 coding sequence is TGTGCCTGGAGTGTTGACAGCACCCTGGATACGCAGTATTTT. Residues: CAWSVDSTLDTQYF.

This clonotype was found once. The V and J genes are TRBV7-2 and TRBJ2-3, with D unclear. Germline loops: CDR1 SGHTA, CDR2 FQGNSA. CDR3 length equals 13 residues. V dropped 1 base and J dropped 5 bases, with 7 bases sitting between them. The CDR3 loop reads CASSLGAQDTQYF. DNA of the CDR3: TGTGCCAGCAGCTTAGGGGCCCAAGATACGCAGTATTTT. The variable domain in full, with the rest retrieved from reference TRBV7-2 and TRBJ2-3, is GAGVSQSPSNKVTEKGKDVELRCDPISGHTALYWYRQSLGQGLEFLIYFQGNSAPDKSGLPSDRFSAERTGGSVSTLTIQRTQQEDSAVYLCASSLGAQDTQYFGPGTRLTVL.

This chain joins TRBV5-1 and TRBJ2-1; a weak D match, TRBD2 (5 bases). CDR3 length: 12 residues. Between the trimmed V and J ends, which lost 4 bases and 12 bases, there was a span of 14 bases. CDR1 and CDR2 from the germline V gene are SGHRS and YFSETQ. The CDR3 reads CASSSGRWGQFF. The CDR3 DNA reads TGCGCCAGCAGCAGCGGCAGGTGGGGGCAGTTCTTC.

The V and J genes are TRBV5-1 and TRBJ2-1; 7 bases line up with TRBD2. Germline V CDR1 and CDR2: SGHRS, YFSETQ. The CDR3 loop spans 16 amino acids. V gave up 4 bases and J gave up 7 bases; unmatched junction bases: 14. CDR3 residues: CASSPGQRGSSNEQFF. The CDR3 bases are TGCGCCAGCAGCCCCGGTCAGCGGGGATCCTCTAATGAGCAGTTCTTC. Based on the CDR3 plus reference TRBV5-1 and TRBJ2-1, the full variable domain is KAGVTQTPRYLIKTRGQQVTLSCSPISGHRSVSWYQQTPGQGLQFLFEYFSETQRNKGNFPGRFSGRQFSNSRSEMNVSTLELGDSALYLCASSPGQRGSSNEQFFGPGTRLTVL.

In this sample, this clonotype turned up a few times. The genes are TRBV7-3 and TRBJ2-3, with a weak D call TRBD2 (6 bases). Trimming left V 2 bases short and J 2 bases short, with 17 bases between. CDR3 length equals 17 residues. Germline CDR1 reads SGHTA; CDR2 reads FQGTGA. The CDR3 reads CASSLRAMGLNTDTQYF. CDR3 DNA: TGTGCCAGCAGCTTACGGGCAATGGGACTTAACACAGATACGCAGTATTTT.

This chain connects TRBV20-1 to TRBJ2-7, with D maybe TRBD2 (6 bases). The CDR3 is 14 amino acids. Trimming took 3 bases from V and 1 from J, leaving 13 bases between them. Per the germline V gene, CDR1 is DFQATT and CDR2 is SNEGSKA (reference sequence). This CDR3 reads CSASRGGLSYEQYF. The CDR3 DNA is TGCAGTGCTAGCCGGGGAGGTCTTTCCTACGAGCAGTACTTC.

V gene TRBV29-1 combines with J gene TRBJ2-4, with D possibly being TRBD1 (6 bases). CDR3 length: 12 amino acids. Trimming stripped 3 bases from V and 9 bases from J, with 12 bases between. Germline values: CDR1 SQVTM, CDR2 ANQGSEA. CDR3 coding DNA: TGCAGCGTTGAGCCAGGGGTCGGCATTCAGTACTTC. It specifies CSVEPGVGIQYF.

In this sample, this clonotype turned up many times. V is TRBV7-9 and J is TRBJ1-2; perhaps TRBD1 as D (6 bases). Germline V gene sequence: CDR1 SEHNR, CDR2 FQNEAQ (reference sequence). The CDR3 covers 14 residues. Trimming stripped 5 bases from V and 7 bases from J, with 17 bases between. The CDR3 DNA sequence: TGTGCCAGCAGCCCCCGGACAGCCACTGGTGGCTACACCTTC. This translates into CASSPRTATGGYTF.

The chain recombines TRBV10-3 with TRBJ2-5, with 10 bases matching TRBD2. Germline lookup yields CDR1 ENHRY and CDR2 SYGVKD. J gave up 11 bases and V 7 bases, and 13 bases lay outside the gene matches. The CDR3 covers 14 residues. CDR3 coding DNA: TGTGCCATCAACCAGCGGGAGGGCCAGGATGAGCAGTACTTC. Amino acid sequence: CAINQREGQDEQYF.

In this sample, this clonotype turned up a few times. V usage is TRBV11-2 and J usage is TRBJ2-7; 11 nucleotides line up with TRBD2. The CDR3 length is 15 residues. CDR1 and CDR2 (germline): SGHAT, FQNNGV. Losses at the gene ends were 5 bases for V and 5 bases for J; bases not matched to a gene: 8. For the CDR3, the DNA is TGTGCCAGCAGCGAACTAGCGGGAGAGGGCCACGAGCAGTACTTC. Protein: CASSELAGEGHEQYF.